The rows below give T cell receptor beta chains drawn from one sample of a study of CD8+ T cells in alopecia areata. The table came from immunoSEQ multiplex PCR; TCRdb's copy has only in-frame clones and leaves some out. The sample has under 95,000 clones; 70% to 85% are singletons. The sample was CD8+ T cells sorted from blood, taken at roughly week 45, from a patient treated with tofacitinib. The receptor set was obtained from a human donor with alopecia areata. CDR3s include the opening cysteine and the closing phenylalanine or tryptophan. The D gene is left open where the match is weak. Not every row has a clone size; where given, it reads once, few, many or a size class.

-	TRBJ1-1	-	TRBV6-6	CASSHRVETEAFF	TGTGCCAGCAGTCACAGGGTCGAGACTGAAGCTTTCTTT
-	TRBJ1-2	-	TRBV29-1	CSVEDSGVAGYTF	TGCAGCGTTGAAGATTCTGGGGTGGCCGGGTACACCTTC
-	TRBJ2-7	-	TRBV11-2	CASSLGVSTTYEQYF	TGTGCCAGCAGCTTAGGCGTCAGCACTACCTACGAGCAGTACTTC
-	TRBJ2-2	-	TRBV5-1	CASSLDRVGHRGELFF	TGCGCCAGCAGCTTGGACAGGGTCGGACACCGCGGGGAGCTGTTTTTT
-	TRBJ1-1	-	TRBV19	CASSPSEGVNTEAFF	TGTGCCAGTAGCCCCTCGGAGGGAGTGAACACTGAAGCTTTCTTT
few	TRBJ1-2	-	TRBV25-1	CASIEEGGYGYTF	TGTGCCAGCATTGAGGAGGGAGGCTATGGCTACACCTTC
-	TRBJ2-7	TRBD1	TRBV29-1	CSVVRGQGSHEQYF	TGCAGCGTTGTTAGGGGACAGGGGTCCCACGAGCAGTACTTC
-	TRBJ2-7	TRBD2	TRBV10-3	CAISESFERGNEQYF	TGTGCCATCAGTGAGTCCTTCGAGCGGGGAAACGAGCAGTACTTC
-	TRBJ2-3	TRBD1	TRBV19	CASGDSRGTDTQYF	TGTGCCAGTGGGGACAGTAGGGGCACAGATACGCAGTATTTT
few	TRBJ2-7	TRBD1	TRBV10-3	CAISSIPGQDHEQYF	TGTGCCATCAGTTCAATACCGGGACAGGACCACGAGCAGTACTTC
-	TRBJ1-5	-	TRBV27	CASSPDTYSNQPQHF	TGTGCCAGCAGTCCTGACACCTATAGCAATCAGCCCCAGCATTTT
-	TRBJ1-2	-	TRBV9	CASSVSGNYGYTF	TGTGCCAGCAGCGTGTCAGGGAACTATGGCTACACCTTC
-	TRBJ1-4	-	TRBV7-9	CASSPQGSLEKLFF	TGTGCCAGCAGCCCACAGGGCAGCCTTGAAAAACTGTTTTTT
-	TRBJ2-1	TRBD1	TRBV6-4	CASSDQAGTGNEQFF	TGTGCCAGCAGTGACCAAGCCGGGACAGGGAATGAGCAGTTCTTC
once	TRBJ1-2	-	TRBV30	CAWWGVDLKKNNYGYTF	TGTGCCTGGTGGGGGGTCGACCTAAAGAAAAATAACTATGGCTACACCTTC
-	TRBJ1-5	TRBD1	TRBV23-1	CASSQGGRALYSNQPQHF	TGCGCCAGCAGCCAAGGGGGCAGGGCCCTTTATAGCAATCAGCCCCAGCATTTT
-	TRBJ1-2	TRBD1	TRBV7-9	CASSLGGRGPYGYTF	TGTGCCAGCAGCTTAGGAGGCAGGGGGCCCTATGGCTACACCTTC
-	TRBJ2-5	TRBD2	TRBV7-8	CASSLDTSGGETQYF	TGTGCCAGCAGCTTAGACACTAGCGGGGGGGAGACCCAGTACTTC
few	TRBJ1-3	-	TRBV4-3	CASSQDRQNTIYF	TGCGCCAGCAGCCAAGATCGACAGAACACCATATATTTT
-	TRBJ2-7	TRBD2	TRBV4-1	CASSRSGAYEQYF	TGCGCCAGCAGCCGGAGCGGGGCCTACGAGCAGTACTTC
-	TRBJ1-1	-	TRBV30	CAWSDEQSRQAFF	TGTGCCTGGAGTGACGAGCAGTCTAGACAAGCTTTCTTT
few	TRBJ2-1	-	TRBV30	CASSEGGRNNEQFF	TGTGCTTCCTCAGAGGGGGGACGGAACAATGAGCAGTTCTTC
once	TRBJ2-1	-	TRBV7-8	CASSLVGQGEQFF	TGTGCCAGCAGCTTAGTCGGGCAAGGGGAGCAGTTCTTC
-	TRBJ2-2	-	TRBV7-8	CASSLPGELFF	TGTGCCAGCAGCTTACCCGGGGAGCTGTTTTTT
-	TRBJ2-7	TRBD1	TRBV29-1	CSLDRVWHNEQYF	TGCAGCCTGGACAGGGTTTGGCATAACGAGCAGTACTTC
-	TRBJ2-1	-	TRBV29-1	CSVSGNEQFF	TGCAGCGTTTCGGGCAATGAGCAGTTCTTC
once	TRBJ2-2	-	TRBV29-1	CSVETDTGELFF	TGCAGCGTTGAGACAGACACCGGGGAGCTGTTTTTT
few	TRBJ2-7	-	TRBV6-5	CASSKGPAYEQYF	TGTGCCAGCAGTAAGGGTCCCGCCTACGAGCAGTACTTC
once	TRBJ1-1	-	TRBV30	CAWSVRRAGANTEAFF	TGTGCCTGGAGTGTACGTCGGGCAGGGGCGAACACTGAAGCTTTCTTT
-	TRBJ1-1	-	TRBV28	CASSPLSRTNTEAFF	TGTGCCAGCAGTCCTTTGTCAAGAACGAACACTGAAGCTTTCTTT
once	TRBJ1-1	TRBD1	TRBV5-1	CASSLGQGWNTEAFF	TGCGCCAGCAGCTTGGGACAGGGGTGGAACACTGAAGCTTTCTTT
-	TRBJ2-4	TRBD1	TRBV9	CASSVDRGPNIQYF	TGTGCCAGCAGCGTTGACAGGGGCCCGAACATTCAGTACTTC
few	TRBJ2-7	-	TRBV29-1	CSVVDPTTYEQYF	TGCAGCGTTGTGGACCCTACTACCTACGAGCAGTACTTC
-	TRBJ1-5	TRBD1	TRBV7-8	CASSLAREGGLSNQSQHF	TGTGCCAGCAGCTTAGCGCGGGAAGGGGGCTTAAGCAATCAGTCCCAGCATTTT
-	TRBJ1-2	-	TRBV5-6	CASSLSGFRGTDTF	TGTGCCAGCAGCTTGTCGGGGTTTAGAGGTACGGACACCTTC
-	TRBJ1-2	-	TRBV10-3	CAISESIVDYGYTF	TGTGCCATCAGTGAGAGTATAGTAGACTATGGCTACACCTTC
once	TRBJ1-5	TRBD1	TRBV30	CASRQGRGKPQHF	TGTGCCTCCAGACAGGGAAGGGGCAAGCCCCAGCATTTT
-	TRBJ2-1	-	TRBV29-1	CSVRGGSYNEQFF	TGCAGCGTGAGGGGTGGCTCCTACAATGAGCAGTTCTTC
few	TRBJ1-2	TRBD1	TRBV29-1	CSVGGTGDGYTF	TGCAGCGTTGGCGGGACAGGGGATGGCTACACCTTC
once	TRBJ1-6	TRBD1	TRBV5-8	CASSQDGDSSNSPLHF	TGCGCCAGCAGCCAAGATGGGGACAGTTCCAATTCACCCCTCCACTTT
-	TRBJ1-1	-	TRBV13	CASSLRLNTEAFF	TGTGCCAGCAGCTTACGATTGAACACTGAAGCTTTCTTT
-	TRBJ1-6	-	TRBV11-2	CASSLGASSYNSPLHF	TGTGCCAGCAGCCTAGGGGCTAGCTCCTATAATTCACCCCTCCACTTT
once	TRBJ2-2	TRBD2	TRBV4-3	CASSQDGGDSRFELFF	TGCGCCAGCAGCCAAGATGGGGGGGATAGTCGGTTTGAGCTGTTTTTT
-	TRBJ2-2	TRBD1	TRBV7-8	CASSPAGTGRTGELFF	TGTGCCAGCAGCCCAGCCGGGACAGGGCGCACCGGGGAGCTGTTTTTT
few	TRBJ1-1	TRBD1	TRBV29-1	CSVAPGGHTEAFF	TGCAGCGTTGCTCCAGGGGGGCACACTGAAGCTTTCTTT
-	TRBJ2-7	-	TRBV2	CASRESYEQYF	TGTGCCAGCAGGGAGTCCTACGAGCAGTACTTC
-	TRBJ2-1	TRBD1	TRBV11-2	CASRPGQGKNEQFF	TGTGCCAGCAGGCCGGGACAGGGGAAGAATGAGCAGTTCTTC
-	TRBJ2-1	-	TRBV6-1	CASLRIYNEQFF	TGTGCCAGTCTCAGGATTTACAATGAGCAGTTCTTC
few	TRBJ1-4	-	TRBV10-2	CASSETGDNEKLFF	TGCGCCAGCAGTGAGACGGGAGATAATGAAAAACTGTTTTTT
-	TRBJ2-3	TRBD1	TRBV11-2	CASRSETGGVTDTQYF	TGTGCCAGCAGATCCGAGACAGGGGGCGTGACAGATACGCAGTATTTT
-	TRBJ2-1	TRBD1	TRBV4-3	CASSQDGTGGNEQFF	TGCGCCAGCAGCCAAGATGGGACAGGGGGCAATGAGCAGTTCTTC
-	TRBJ2-3	TRBD2	TRBV5-1	CASSISGGLSDTQYF	TGCGCCAGCAGCATTAGCGGGGGGCTGTCAGATACGCAGTATTTT